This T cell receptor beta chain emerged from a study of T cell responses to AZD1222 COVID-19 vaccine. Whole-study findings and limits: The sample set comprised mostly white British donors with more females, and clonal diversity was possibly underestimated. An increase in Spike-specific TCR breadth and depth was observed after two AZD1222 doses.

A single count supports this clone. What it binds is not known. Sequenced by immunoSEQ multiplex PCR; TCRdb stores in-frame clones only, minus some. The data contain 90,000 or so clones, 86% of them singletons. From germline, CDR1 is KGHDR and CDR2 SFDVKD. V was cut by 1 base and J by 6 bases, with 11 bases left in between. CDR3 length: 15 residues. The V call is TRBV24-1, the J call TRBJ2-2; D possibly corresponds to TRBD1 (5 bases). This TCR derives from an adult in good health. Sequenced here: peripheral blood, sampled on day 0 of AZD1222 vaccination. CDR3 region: CATSDLTIGAGELFF. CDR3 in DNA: TGTGCCACCAGTGATTTAACAATAGGGGCCGGGGAGCTGTTTTTT.